Below, one T cell receptor beta chain is given with its context. The sample belongs to a study of shared clonotypes between healthy human individuals. Naive CD8 cells comprised CD45RO-negative, CCR7-positively selected cells, excluding terminally differentiated effector memory CD45RA+ cells. Donors comprised healthy HIV-negative adults lacking recent acute infections or vaccinations. Genomic DNA from each subset was divided evenly over several immunoSEQ plates. Sequencing was performed with immunoSEQ multiplex PCR; in TCRdb, only in-frame clones are kept and a portion is missing. Of hundreds of thousands of clones listed, nearly 98% are singletons. This CDR3 is 14 amino acids long. Germline trimming cut 5 bases from V and 7 bases from J; bases unmatched to any gene: 8. Germline CDR1 is SGDLS and CDR2 is YYNGEE.

The sequence was obtained from a man aged 25-40 years in good health. The V gene is TRBV9, the J gene TRBJ2-2; 7 positions match TRBD1. Sequencing input: naive CD8+ T cells sorted from blood. The CDR3: CASRVRGQVGELFF. CDR3 coding DNA: TGTGCCAGCAGGGTAAGGGGGCAGGTCGGGGAGCTGTTTTTT.